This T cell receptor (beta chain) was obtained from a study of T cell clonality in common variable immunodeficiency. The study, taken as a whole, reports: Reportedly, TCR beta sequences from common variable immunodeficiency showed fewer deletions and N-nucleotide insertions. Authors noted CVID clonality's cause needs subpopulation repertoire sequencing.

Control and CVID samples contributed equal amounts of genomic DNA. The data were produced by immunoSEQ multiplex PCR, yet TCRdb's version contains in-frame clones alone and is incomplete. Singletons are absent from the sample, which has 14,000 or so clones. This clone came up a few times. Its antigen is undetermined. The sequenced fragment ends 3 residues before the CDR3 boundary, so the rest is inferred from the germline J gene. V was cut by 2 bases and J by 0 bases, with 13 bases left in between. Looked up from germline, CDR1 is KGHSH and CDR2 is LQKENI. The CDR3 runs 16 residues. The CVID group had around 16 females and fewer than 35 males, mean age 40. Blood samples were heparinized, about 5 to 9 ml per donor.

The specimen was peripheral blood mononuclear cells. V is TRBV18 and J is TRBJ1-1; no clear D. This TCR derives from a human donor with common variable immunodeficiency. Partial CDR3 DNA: TGTGCCAGCTCACCATGGGCAGAAAGCATGAACACTGAA. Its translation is CASSPWAESMNTE. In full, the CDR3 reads CASSPWAESMNTEAFF.